This TCR beta chain was recovered during a study of cytomegalovirus exposure and HLA in healthy donors. Study at large: Within the Caucasian-associated ancestry cluster were about 81% of the 300 to 450 genotyped donors.

Concerning this clone: Its antigen is not identified.

Losses at the gene ends were 1 base for V and 9 bases for J; bases not matched to a gene: 9. This CDR3 spans 15 amino acids. The germline CDR1 and CDR2 sequences are LGHNA and YNFKEQ. General study results and limits: Within a later analysis, the majority of CMV-associated TCR beta chains appeared HLA-restricted. Presence/absence analyses treated sequencing depth as roughly uniform across donors. The productive fraction for most TCR beta V segments was about 87% or about 30% in an earlier analysis.

Use of 60 Vbeta and 13 Jbeta primers characterized the PCR. This table comes from immunoSEQ multiplex PCR, and its TCRdb copy is limited to in-frame clones, with some not included. Of under 150,000 clones listed, approximately 70% are singletons. The chain joins TRBV4-2 to TRBJ2-1, with TRBD2 matching over 7 bases. This clonotype was sampled from a middle-aged woman in good health and CMV-seropositive. The material sequenced was PBMCs. The CDR3 nucleotides are TGTGCCAGCAGCCAAGTTGCGGGAGACGAGGCTGAGCAGTTCTTC. Translating it yields CASSQVAGDEAEQFF.